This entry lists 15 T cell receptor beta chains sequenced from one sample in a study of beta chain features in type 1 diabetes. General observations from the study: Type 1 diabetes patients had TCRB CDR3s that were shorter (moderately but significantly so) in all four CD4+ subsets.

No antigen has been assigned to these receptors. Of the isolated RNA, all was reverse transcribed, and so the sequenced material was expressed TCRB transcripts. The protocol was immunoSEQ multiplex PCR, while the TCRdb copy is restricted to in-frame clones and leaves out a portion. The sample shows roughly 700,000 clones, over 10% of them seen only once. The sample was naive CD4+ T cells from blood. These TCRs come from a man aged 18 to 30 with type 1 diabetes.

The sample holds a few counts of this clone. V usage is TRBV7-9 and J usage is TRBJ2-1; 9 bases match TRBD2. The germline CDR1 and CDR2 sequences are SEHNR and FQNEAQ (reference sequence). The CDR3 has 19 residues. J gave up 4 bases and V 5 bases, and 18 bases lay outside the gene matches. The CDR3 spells CASSLPVGLSGGRYNEQFF. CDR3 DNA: TGTGCCAGCAGCCTCCCGGTGGGGCTCAGCGGGGGGCGTTACAATGAGCAGTTCTTC.

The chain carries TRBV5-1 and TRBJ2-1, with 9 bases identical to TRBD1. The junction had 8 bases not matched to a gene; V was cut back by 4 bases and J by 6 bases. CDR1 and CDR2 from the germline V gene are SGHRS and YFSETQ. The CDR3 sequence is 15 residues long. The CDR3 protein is CASSPPGQGPNEQFF. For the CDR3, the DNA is TGCGCCAGCAGCCCCCCGGGACAGGGTCCCAATGAGCAGTTCTTC.

The CDR3 DNA is TGTGCCAGCAGTTACTCGACGATCCAAGAGACCCAGTACTTC. The encoded protein is CASSYSTIQETQYF. This chain joins TRBV6-5 and TRBJ2-5; no reliable D call. In germline, CDR1 is MNHEY, CDR2 SVGAGI. Trimming left V 0 bases short and J 1 base short, with 6 bases between. The CDR3 extends over 14 amino acids.

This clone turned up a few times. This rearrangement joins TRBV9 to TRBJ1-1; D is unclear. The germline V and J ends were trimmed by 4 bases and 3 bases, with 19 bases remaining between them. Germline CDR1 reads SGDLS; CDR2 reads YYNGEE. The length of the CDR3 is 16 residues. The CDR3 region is CASSSSGVRRDTEAFF. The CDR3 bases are TGTGCCAGCAGCTCTAGCGGGGTGCGCCGGGACACTGAAGCTTTCTTT.

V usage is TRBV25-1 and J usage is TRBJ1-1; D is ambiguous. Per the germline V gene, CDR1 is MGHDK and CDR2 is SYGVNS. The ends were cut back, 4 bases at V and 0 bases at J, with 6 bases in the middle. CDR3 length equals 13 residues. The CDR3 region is CASSVSLNTEAFF. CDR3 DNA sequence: TGTGCCAGCAGTGTATCCCTGAACACTGAAGCTTTCTTT. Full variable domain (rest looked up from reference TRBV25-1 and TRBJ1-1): EADIYQTPRYLVIGTGKKITLECSQTMGHDKMYWYQQDPGMELHLIHYSYGVNSTEKGDLSSESTVSRIRTEHFPLTLESARPSHTSQYLCASSVSLNTEAFFGQGTRLTVV.

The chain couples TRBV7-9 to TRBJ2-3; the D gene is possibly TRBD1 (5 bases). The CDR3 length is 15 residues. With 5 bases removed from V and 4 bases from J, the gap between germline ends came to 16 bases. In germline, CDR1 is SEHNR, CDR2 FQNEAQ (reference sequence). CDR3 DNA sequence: TGTGCCAGCAGCCCTTGGCAGGGTACCGCAGATACGCAGTATTTT. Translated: CASSPWQGTADTQYF.

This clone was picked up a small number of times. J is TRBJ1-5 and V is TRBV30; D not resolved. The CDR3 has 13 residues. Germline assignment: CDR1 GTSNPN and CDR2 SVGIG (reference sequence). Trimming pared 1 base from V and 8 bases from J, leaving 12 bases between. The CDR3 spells CAWSAGLTEPQHF. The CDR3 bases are TGTGCCTGGAGTGCGGGGTTGACGGAGCCCCAGCATTTT.

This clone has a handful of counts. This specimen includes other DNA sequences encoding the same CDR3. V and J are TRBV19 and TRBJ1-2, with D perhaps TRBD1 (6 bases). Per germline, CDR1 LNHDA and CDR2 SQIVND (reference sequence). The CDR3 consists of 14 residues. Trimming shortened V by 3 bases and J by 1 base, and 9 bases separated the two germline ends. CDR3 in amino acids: CASSIWTDNYGYTF. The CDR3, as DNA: TGTGCCAGTAGTATCTGGACAGATAACTATGGCTACACCTTC.

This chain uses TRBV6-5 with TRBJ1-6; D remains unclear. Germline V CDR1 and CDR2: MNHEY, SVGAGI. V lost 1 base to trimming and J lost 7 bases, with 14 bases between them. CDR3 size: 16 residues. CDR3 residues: CASSYYNPADNSPLHF. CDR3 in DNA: TGTGCCAGCAGTTACTATAACCCAGCGGACAATTCACCCCTCCACTTT.

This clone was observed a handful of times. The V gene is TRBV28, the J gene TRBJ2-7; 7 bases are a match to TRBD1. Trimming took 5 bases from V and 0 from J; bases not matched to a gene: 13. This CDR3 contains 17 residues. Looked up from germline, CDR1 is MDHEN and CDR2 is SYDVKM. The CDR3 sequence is CASSLPLGQGDSYEQYF. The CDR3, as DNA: TGTGCCAGCAGTCTCCCCTTGGGGCAGGGGGACTCCTACGAGCAGTACTTC.

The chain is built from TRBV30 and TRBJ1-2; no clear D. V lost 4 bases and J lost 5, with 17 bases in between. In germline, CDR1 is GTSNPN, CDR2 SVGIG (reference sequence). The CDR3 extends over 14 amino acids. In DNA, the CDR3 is TGTGCCTGGACTAGTCCGCTCCAGAGGTATGGCTACACCTTC. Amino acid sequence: CAWTSPLQRYGYTF.

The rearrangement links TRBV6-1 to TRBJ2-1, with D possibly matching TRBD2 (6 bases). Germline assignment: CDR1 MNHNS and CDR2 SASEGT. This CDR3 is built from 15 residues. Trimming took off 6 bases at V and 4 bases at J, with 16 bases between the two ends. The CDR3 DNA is TGTGCCAGCAGACCAGGCGCGGGGAAATACAATGAGCAGTTCTTC. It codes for CASRPGAGKYNEQFF.

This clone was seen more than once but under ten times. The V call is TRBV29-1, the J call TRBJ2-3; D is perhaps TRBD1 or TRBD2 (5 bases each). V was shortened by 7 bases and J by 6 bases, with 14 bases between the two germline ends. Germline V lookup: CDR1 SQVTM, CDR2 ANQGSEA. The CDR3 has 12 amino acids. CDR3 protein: CSASGGADTQYF. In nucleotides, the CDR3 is TGCAGCGCTTCTGGGGGAGCGGATACGCAGTATTTT.

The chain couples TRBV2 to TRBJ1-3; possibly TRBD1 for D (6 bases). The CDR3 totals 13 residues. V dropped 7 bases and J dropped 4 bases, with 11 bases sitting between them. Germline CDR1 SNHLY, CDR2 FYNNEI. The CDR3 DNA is TGTGCCAGCACAGGGGTTCGGGGAAACACCATATATTTT. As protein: CASTGVRGNTIYF.

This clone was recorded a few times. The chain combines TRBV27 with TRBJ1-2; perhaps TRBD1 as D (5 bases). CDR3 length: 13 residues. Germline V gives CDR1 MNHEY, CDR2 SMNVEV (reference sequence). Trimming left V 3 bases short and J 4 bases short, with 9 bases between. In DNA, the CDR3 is TGTGCCAGCAGTTTGGAGGGGACCTATGGCTACACCTTC. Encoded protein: CASSLEGTYGYTF.